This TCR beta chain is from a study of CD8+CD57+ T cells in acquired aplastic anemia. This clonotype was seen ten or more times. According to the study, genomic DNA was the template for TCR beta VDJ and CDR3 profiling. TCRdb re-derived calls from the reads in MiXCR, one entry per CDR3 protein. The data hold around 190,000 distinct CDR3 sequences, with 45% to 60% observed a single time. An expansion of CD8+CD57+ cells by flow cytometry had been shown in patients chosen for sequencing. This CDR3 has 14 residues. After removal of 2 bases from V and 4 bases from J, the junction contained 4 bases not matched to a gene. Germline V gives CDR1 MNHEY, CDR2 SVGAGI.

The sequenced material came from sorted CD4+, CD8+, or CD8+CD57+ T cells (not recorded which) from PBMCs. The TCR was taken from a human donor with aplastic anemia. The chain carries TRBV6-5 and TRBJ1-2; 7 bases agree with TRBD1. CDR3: CASSYDRAIYGYTF. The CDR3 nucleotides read TGTGCCAGCAGTTACGACAGGGCGATCTATGGCTACACCTTC.